These T cell receptor beta chains were read from a single sample in a study of T cell repertoires in cytomegalovirus infection. TCRdb analysed the reads with MiXCR anew, one entry per CDR3 protein. The sample lists some 480,000 distinct CDR3 sequences, roughly a third occurring once. These TCRs' antigens remain unknown. The sequences come from cultured PBMCs, collected from culture after CMV antigen stimulation. These receptors were taken from a human donor in good health (CMV status not recorded). Some clones in this sample may be carry-over from other donors' samples. CDR3s include the opening cysteine and the closing phenylalanine or tryptophan. D genes are given only for firm matches. Expanded clones get a size class; other rows say once, few or many, or leave the size out.

D	V	size	J	CDR3	DNA
-	TRBV12-3/TRBV12-4	few	TRBJ2-3	CASSPLRNTDTQYF	TGTGCCAGCAGTCCATTGCGCAACACAGATACGCAGTATTTT
-	TRBV7-8	few	TRBJ1-5	CASSLTLERTRNQPQHF	TGTGCCAGCAGCCTGACCCTGGAACGGACGCGGAATCAGCCCCAGCATTTT
-	TRBV7-9	few	TRBJ1-5	CASSLNQGQPQHF	TGTGCCAGCAGCTTAAATCAGGGTCAGCCCCAGCATTTT
-	TRBV7-8	many	TRBJ1-2	CASSDTDPKSNYGYTF	TGTGCCAGCAGTGATACGGACCCGAAGTCTAACTATGGCTACACCTTC
-	TRBV6-6	once	TRBJ1-1	CASLGVGTEAFF	TGTGCCAGCCTGGGGGTGGGCACTGAAGCTTTCTTT
-	TRBV7-9	-	TRBJ2-1	CASSLGSGLSYNEQFF	TGTGCCAGCAGCTTAGGGTCAGGACTCTCCTACAATGAGCAGTTCTTC
-	TRBV5-4	once	TRBJ1-6	CASSKTEISPLHF	TGTGCCAGCAGCAAGACAGAGATTTCACCCCTCCACTTT
-	TRBV6-1	few	TRBJ2-7	CASSDHLEQYF	TGTGCCAGCAGTGACCACCTCGAGCAGTACTTC
TRBD2	TRBV7-2	-	TRBJ2-1	CASTQGLAGANEQFF	TGTGCCAGCACCCAAGGACTAGCGGGTGCCAATGAGCAGTTCTTC
-	TRBV7-2	-	TRBJ2-7	CASSSSLGGYEQYF	TGTGCCAGCAGCTCCTCATTGGGCGGTTACGAGCAGTACTTC
-	TRBV7-9	-	TRBJ1-2	CASSLVPRPGYTF	TGTGCCAGCAGCTTAGTCCCCAGGCCGGGCTACACCTTC
-	TRBV6-6	few	TRBJ1-1	CASSYSKQRGRAEAFF	TGTGCCAGCAGTTACTCGAAACAGCGGGGTCGTGCTGAAGCTTTCTTT
TRBD1	TRBV20-1	once	TRBJ2-7	CSAHQGVLSYEQYF	TGCAGTGCTCATCAGGGGGTCCTCTCCTACGAGCAGTACTTC
TRBD2	TRBV11-2	-	TRBJ2-2	CASSPRGLAGATGELFF	TGTGCCAGCAGTCCCCGGGGGCTAGCGGGAGCCACCGGGGAGCTGTTTTTT
-	TRBV12-3/TRBV12-4	-	TRBJ1-4	CASSPTGFSEKLFF	TGTGCCAGCAGTCCTACAGGATTTTCCGAAAAACTGTTTTTT
TRBD2	TRBV10-3	-	TRBJ2-5	CAISGPAGATETQYF	TGTGCCATCAGTGGCCCAGCGGGAGCCACGGAGACCCAGTACTTC
-	TRBV6-2/TRBV6-3	few	TRBJ2-2	CASSPSGLFGELFF	TGTGCCAGCAGCCCTTCGGGCCTTTTCGGGGAGCTGTTTTTT
-	TRBV7-7	-	TRBJ2-7	CASSLGPPGVAYEQYF	TGTGCCAGCAGCTTAGGACCCCCGGGAGTCGCCTACGAGCAGTACTTC
-	TRBV7-2	few	TRBJ1-2	CASSSPRRDGASYGYTF	TGTGCCAGCAGCTCCCCACGCAGGGACGGGGCGAGCTATGGCTACACCTTC
TRBD2	TRBV7-6	-	TRBJ2-1	CASSLIAGGVNNEQFF	TGTGCCAGCAGCTTAATAGCGGGAGGGGTTAACAATGAGCAGTTCTTC
TRBD1	TRBV9	few	TRBJ2-1	CASSKRTGSYNEQFF	TGTGCCAGCAGCAAACGGACAGGGAGCTACAATGAGCAGTTCTTC
-	TRBV5-1	few	TRBJ1-6	CASSLGQGYNSPLHF	TGCGCCAGCAGCTTGGGCCAGGGCTATAATTCACCCCTCCACTTT
-	TRBV7-8	many	TRBJ2-2	CASSSTVLGRGRNTGELFF	TGTGCCAGCAGCTCCACCGTCTTGGGCCGGGGACGGAACACCGGGGAGCTGTTTTTT
-	TRBV7-8	many	TRBJ2-1	CASSRIADLYNEQFF	TGTGCCAGCAGCCGAATAGCGGACCTATACAATGAGCAGTTCTTC
-	TRBV12-3/TRBV12-4	-	TRBJ1-1	CASRVRWLNTEAFF	TGTGCCAGCAGAGTCAGGTGGTTGAACACTGAAGCTTTCTTT
-	TRBV29-1	-	TRBJ2-3	CSVFTGDTQYF	TGCAGCGTATTTACGGGGGATACGCAGTATTTT
TRBD2	TRBV7-2	few	TRBJ2-7	CASSLGAAGTSYEQYF	TGTGCCAGCAGCTTAGGGGCAGCGGGGACCTCCTACGAGCAGTACTTC
-	TRBV7-3	-	TRBJ2-2	CASSPRDLNTGELFF	TGTGCCAGCAGCCCCCGGGACCTGAACACCGGGGAGCTGTTTTTT
TRBD1	TRBV7-2	-	TRBJ1-2	CASSQDRDRGDYGYTF	TGTGCCAGCAGCCAAGACCGGGACAGGGGGGACTATGGCTACACCTTC
TRBD2	TRBV19	few	TRBJ2-3	CASSETSATDTQYF	TGTGCCAGTAGCGAGACTAGCGCCACAGATACGCAGTATTTT
-	TRBV28	-	TRBJ1-1	CASSSDRGGTEAFF	TGTGCCAGCAGTTCGGACCGGGGGGGGACTGAAGCTTTCTTT
TRBD2	TRBV18	few	TRBJ2-1	CASSPLMASGSFANEQFF	TGTGCCAGCTCACCTCTAATGGCTAGCGGGAGTTTTGCAAATGAGCAGTTCTTC
-	TRBV23-1	-	TRBJ1-5	CASSQSPPPLDRCSNQPQHF	TGCGCCAGCAGTCAATCGCCCCCTCCCCTGGACAGATGCAGCAATCAGCCCCAGCATTTT
-	TRBV10-3	-	TRBJ2-5	CAISGFRGWETQYF	TGTGCCATCAGTGGTTTCCGCGGGTGGGAGACCCAGTACTTC
-	TRBV7-2	-	TRBJ1-1	CASTQAGSAEAFF	TGTGCCAGCACGCAAGCGGGGAGCGCTGAAGCTTTCTTT
TRBD2	TRBV11-3	once	TRBJ2-1	CASSYEGSGAYNEQFF	TGTGCCAGCAGCTACGAGGGAAGCGGGGCCTACAATGAGCAGTTCTTC
-	TRBV11-3	-	TRBJ2-1	CASSIEIGVNNEQFF	TGTGCCAGCAGCATCGAAATCGGGGTCAACAATGAGCAGTTCTTC
TRBD2	TRBV28	-	TRBJ2-7	CASSRTPGTSGSFFHEQYF	TGTGCCAGCAGTCGCACCCCCGGGACTAGCGGGAGTTTCTTCCACGAGCAGTACTTC
TRBD2	TRBV4-1	-	TRBJ2-1	CASSQEGLAGIYNEQFF	TGCGCCAGCAGCCAAGAGGGGCTAGCGGGAATATACAATGAGCAGTTCTTC
-	TRBV5-1	few	TRBJ2-1	CASSLERASYNEQFF	TGCGCCAGCAGCTTGGAACGGGCGTCGTACAATGAGCAGTTCTTC
TRBD1	TRBV4-1	-	TRBJ1-2	CASSQEDRAGGYTF	TGCGCCAGCAGCCAAGAGGACAGGGCCGGGGGCTACACCTTC